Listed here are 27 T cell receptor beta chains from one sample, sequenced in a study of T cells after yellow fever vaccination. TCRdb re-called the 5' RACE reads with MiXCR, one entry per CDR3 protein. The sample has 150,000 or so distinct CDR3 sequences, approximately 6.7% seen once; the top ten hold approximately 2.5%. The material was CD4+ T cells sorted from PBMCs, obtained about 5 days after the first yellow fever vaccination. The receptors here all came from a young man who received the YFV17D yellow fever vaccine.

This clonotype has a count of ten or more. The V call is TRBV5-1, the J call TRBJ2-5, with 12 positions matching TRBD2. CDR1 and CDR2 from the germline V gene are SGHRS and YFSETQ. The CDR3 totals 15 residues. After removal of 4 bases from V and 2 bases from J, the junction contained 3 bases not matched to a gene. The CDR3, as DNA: TGCGCCAGCAGCCCCGGACTAGCGGGGCAAGAGACCCAGTACTTC. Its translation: CASSPGLAGQETQYF.

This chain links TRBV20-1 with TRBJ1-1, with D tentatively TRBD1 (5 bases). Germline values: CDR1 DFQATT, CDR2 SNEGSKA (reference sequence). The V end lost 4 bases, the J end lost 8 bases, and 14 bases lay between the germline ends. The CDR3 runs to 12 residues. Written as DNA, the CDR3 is TGCAGTGCTACGGGGAGCGGGGGGGAAGCTTTCTTT. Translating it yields CSATGSGGEAFF.

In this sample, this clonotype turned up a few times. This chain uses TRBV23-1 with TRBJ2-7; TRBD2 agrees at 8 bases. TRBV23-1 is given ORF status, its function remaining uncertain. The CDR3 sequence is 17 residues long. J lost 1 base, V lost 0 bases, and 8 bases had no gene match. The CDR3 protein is CASSQSKGKRESYEQYV. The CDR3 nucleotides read TGCGCCAGCAGTCAATCGAAAGGAAAGCGGGAGTCCTACGAGCAGTACGTC.

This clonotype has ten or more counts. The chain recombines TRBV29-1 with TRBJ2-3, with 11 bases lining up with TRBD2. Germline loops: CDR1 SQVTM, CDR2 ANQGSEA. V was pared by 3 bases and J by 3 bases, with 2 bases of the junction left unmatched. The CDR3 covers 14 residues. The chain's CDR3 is CSVDTSGGTDTQYF. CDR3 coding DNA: TGCAGCGTTGATACTAGCGGGGGTACAGATACGCAGTATTTT.

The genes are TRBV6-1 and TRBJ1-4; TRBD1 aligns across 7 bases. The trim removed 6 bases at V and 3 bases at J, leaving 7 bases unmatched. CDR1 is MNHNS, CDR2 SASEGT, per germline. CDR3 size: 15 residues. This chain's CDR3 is CASSRQGTANEKLFF. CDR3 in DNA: TGTGCCAGCAGCAGACAGGGTACGGCTAATGAAAAACTGTTTTTT.

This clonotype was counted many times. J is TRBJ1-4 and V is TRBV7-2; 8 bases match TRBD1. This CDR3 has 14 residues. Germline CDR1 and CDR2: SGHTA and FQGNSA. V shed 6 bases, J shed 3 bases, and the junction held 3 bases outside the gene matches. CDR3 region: CASRATGANEKLFF. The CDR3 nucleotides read TGTGCCAGCAGAGCGACAGGGGCTAATGAAAAACTGTTTTTT. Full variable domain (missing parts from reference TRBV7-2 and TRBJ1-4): GAGVSQSPSNKVTEKGKDVELRCDPISGHTALYWYRQSLGQGLEFLIYFQGNSAPDKSGLPSDRFSAERTGGSVSTLTIQRTQQEDSAVYLCASRATGANEKLFFGSGTQLSVL.

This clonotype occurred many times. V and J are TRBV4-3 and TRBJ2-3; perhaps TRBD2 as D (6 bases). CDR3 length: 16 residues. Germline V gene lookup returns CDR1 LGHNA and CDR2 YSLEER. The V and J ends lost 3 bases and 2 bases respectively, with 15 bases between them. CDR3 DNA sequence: TGCGCCAGCAGCCATGAGGGGACTGACTACACAGATACGCAGTATTTT. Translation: CASSHEGTDYTDTQYF.

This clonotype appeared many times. In nucleotides, the CDR3 is TGTGCCAGCAAGGTCAGGGTTGGCTCACCCCTCCACTTT. Encoded protein: CASKVRVGSPLHF. This chain joins TRBV28 and TRBJ1-6; maybe TRBD1 (5 bases). The germline V gene encodes CDR1 MDHEN and CDR2 SYDVKM. The V end was cut by 7 bases, the J end by 10 bases, with 14 bases between. The CDR3 consists of 13 residues.

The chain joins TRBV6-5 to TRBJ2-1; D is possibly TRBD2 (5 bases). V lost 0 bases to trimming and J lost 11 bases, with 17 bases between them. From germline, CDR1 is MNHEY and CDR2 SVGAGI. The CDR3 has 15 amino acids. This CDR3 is CASSYSRRGPGQQFF. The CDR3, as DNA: TGTGCCAGCAGTTACTCGAGGAGAGGGCCTGGGCAGCAGTTCTTC.

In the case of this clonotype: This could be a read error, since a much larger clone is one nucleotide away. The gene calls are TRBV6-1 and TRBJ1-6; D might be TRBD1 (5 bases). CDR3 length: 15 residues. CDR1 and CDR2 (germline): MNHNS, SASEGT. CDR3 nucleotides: TGTGCCAGCAGTGTCGGGGGAGGCCTAAATTCACCCCTCAACTTT. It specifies CASSVGGGLNSPLNF.

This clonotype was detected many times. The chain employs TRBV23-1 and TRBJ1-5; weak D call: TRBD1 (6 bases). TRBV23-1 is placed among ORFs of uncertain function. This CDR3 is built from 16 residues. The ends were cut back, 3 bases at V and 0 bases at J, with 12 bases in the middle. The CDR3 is CASSHRGAYSNQPQHF. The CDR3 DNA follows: TGCGCCAGCAGTCACCGGGGGGCGTATAGCAATCAGCCCCAGCATTTT.

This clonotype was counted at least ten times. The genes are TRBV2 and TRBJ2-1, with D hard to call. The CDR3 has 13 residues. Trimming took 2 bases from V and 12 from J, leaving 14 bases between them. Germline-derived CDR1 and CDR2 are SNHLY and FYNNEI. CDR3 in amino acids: CASSEPLNQRQFF. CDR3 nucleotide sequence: TGTGCCAGCAGTGAACCGCTAAATCAGAGGCAGTTCTTC.

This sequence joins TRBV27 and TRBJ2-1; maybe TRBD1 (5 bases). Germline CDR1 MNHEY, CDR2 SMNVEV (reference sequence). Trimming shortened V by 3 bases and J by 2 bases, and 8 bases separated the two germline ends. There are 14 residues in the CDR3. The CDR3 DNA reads TGTGCCAGCAGTTTGGCAGGGACCTACAATGAGCAGTTCTTC. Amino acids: CASSLAGTYNEQFF.

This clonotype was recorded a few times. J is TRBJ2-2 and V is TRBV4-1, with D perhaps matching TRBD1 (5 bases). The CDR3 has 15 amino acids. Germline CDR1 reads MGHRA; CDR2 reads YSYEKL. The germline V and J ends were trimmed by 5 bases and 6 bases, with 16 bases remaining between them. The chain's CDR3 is CASSGNVAGPGELFF. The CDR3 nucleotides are TGCGCCAGCAGCGGCAATGTTGCAGGGCCCGGGGAGCTGTTTTTT.

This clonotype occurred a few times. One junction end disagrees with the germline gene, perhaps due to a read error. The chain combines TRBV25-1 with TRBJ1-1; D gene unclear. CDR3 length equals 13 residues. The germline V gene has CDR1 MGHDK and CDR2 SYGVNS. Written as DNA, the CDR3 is TGTGCCAGCAGTCTGAGGGAAGGAAGGACCCCTCTATTT. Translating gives CASSLREGRTPLF.

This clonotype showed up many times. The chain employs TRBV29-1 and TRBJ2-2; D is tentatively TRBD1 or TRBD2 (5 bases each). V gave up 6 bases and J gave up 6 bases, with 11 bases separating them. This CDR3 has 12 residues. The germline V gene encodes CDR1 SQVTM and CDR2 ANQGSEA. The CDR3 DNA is TGCAGCGTGGAGGTGACAGCCGGGGAGCTGTTTTTT. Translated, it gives CSVEVTAGELFF.

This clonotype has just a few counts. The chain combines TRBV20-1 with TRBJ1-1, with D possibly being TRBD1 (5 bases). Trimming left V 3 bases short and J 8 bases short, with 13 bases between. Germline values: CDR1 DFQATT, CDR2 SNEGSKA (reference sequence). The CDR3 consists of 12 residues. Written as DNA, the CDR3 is TGCAGTGCTAGGGGGAGCGGGGGGGAAGCTTTCTTT. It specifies CSARGSGGEAFF.

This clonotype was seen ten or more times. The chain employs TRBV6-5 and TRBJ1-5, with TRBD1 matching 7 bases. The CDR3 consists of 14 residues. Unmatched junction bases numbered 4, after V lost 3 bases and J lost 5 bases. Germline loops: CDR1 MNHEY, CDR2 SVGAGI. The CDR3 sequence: CASSYGRGHQPQHF. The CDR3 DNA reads TGTGCCAGCAGTTATGGGAGGGGGCATCAGCCCCAGCATTTT.

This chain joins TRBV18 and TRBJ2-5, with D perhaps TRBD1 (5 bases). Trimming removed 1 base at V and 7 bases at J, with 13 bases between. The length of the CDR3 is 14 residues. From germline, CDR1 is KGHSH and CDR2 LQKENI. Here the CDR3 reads CASSPQQDLGTQYF. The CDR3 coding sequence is TGTGCCAGCTCACCACAACAGGATTTGGGGACCCAGTACTTC. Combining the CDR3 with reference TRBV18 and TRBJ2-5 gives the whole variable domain NAGVMQNPRHLVRRRGQEARLRCSPMKGHSHVYWYRQLPEEGLKFMVYLQKENIIDESGMPKERFSAEFPKEGPSILRIQQVVRGDSAAYFCASSPQQDLGTQYFGPGTRLLVL.

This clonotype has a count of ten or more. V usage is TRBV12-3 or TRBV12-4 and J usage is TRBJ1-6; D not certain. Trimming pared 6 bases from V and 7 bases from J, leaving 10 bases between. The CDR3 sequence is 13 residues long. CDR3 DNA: TGTGCCAGCAGGCTCACAGCGAATTCACCCCTCCACTTT. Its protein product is CASRLTANSPLHF.

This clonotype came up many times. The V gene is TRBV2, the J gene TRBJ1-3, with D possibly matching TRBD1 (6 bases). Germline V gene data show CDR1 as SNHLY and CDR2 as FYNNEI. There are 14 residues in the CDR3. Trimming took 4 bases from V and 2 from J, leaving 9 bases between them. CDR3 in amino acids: CASSVDRTGNTIYF. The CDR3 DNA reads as TGTGCCAGCAGTGTTGACAGGACTGGAAACACCATATATTTT.

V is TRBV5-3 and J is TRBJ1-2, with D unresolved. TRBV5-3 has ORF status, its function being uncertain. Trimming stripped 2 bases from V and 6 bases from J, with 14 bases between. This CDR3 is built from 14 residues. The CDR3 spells CARSLVSWDDGYTF. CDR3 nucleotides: TGTGCCAGAAGCTTAGTATCCTGGGATGATGGCTACACCTTC.

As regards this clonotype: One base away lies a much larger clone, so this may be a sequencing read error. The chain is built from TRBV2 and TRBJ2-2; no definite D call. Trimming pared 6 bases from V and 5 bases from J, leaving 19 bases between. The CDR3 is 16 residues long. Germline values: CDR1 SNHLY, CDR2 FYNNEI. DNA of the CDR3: TGTGCCAGCAGGGGTCCTACTGGTATGGGGACCGGGGAGCTGTTTTTT. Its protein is CASRGPTGMGTGELFF.

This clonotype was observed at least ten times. CDR3 protein: CASISRTSGGAREQFF. The DNA of the CDR3 is TGTGCCAGCATTTCACGGACTAGCGGGGGGGCACGAGAGCAGTTCTTC. The chain links TRBV7-8 to TRBJ2-1; 15 nucleotides align to TRBD2. V lost 7 bases and J lost 10; bases outside the gene matches: 11. The CDR3 contains 16 residues. Germline CDR1 and CDR2: SGHVS and FQNEAQ. Combining the CDR3 with reference TRBV7-8 and TRBJ2-1 gives the whole variable domain GAGVSQSPRYKVAKRGQDVALRCDPISGHVSLFWYQQALGQGPEFLTYFQNEAQLDKSGLPSDRFFAERPEGSVSTLKIQRTQQEDSAVYLCASISRTSGGAREQFFGPGTRLTVL.

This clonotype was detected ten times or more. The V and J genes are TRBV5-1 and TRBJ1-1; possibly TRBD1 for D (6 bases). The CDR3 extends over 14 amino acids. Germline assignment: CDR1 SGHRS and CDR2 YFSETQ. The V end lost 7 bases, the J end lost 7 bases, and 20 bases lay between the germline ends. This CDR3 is CASHQGRRKDEAFF. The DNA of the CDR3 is TGCGCCAGCCACCAGGGGCGTAGGAAGGATGAAGCTTTCTTT.

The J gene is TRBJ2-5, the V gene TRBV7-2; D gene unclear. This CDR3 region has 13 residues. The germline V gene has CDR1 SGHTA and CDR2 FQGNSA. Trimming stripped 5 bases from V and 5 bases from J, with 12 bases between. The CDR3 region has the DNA TGTGCCAGCAGCCCTAGTGGGTACGAGACCCAGTACTTC. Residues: CASSPSGYETQYF.

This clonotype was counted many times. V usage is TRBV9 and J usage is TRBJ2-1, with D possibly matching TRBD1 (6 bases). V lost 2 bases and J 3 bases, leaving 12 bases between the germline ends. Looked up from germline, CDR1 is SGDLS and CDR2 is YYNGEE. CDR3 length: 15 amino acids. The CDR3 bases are TGTGCCAGCAGCGTCAGGGGACAAAGCTACAATGAGCAGTTCTTC. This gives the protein CASSVRGQSYNEQFF.